Listed below are T cell receptor beta chains from one sample, sequenced in a study of blood T cell repertoires in COVID-19. The method was immunoSEQ multiplex PCR; TCRdb's version includes in-frame clones alone and lacks a portion of them. In the table there are roughly 110,000 clones, 85% of which are singletons. Sequencing input: peripheral blood. These receptors were collected from a human donor in a cohort sampled during active COVID-19. CDR3s include the opening cysteine and the closing phenylalanine or tryptophan. D genes are given only for firm matches. Clone size is not always given. Where it is, it says once, few, many or a class for expanded clones.

TRBV7-2	-	-	TRBJ1-2	TGTGCCAGCAGCTTAGAGGACACGACCTATGGCTACACCTTC	CASSLEDTTYGYTF
TRBV7-2	TRBD1	-	TRBJ1-2	TGTGCCAGCAGCTTAGTCAGTGGACAGGCTAACTATGGCTACACCTTC	CASSLVSGQANYGYTF
TRBV5-4	-	-	TRBJ2-1	TGTGCCAGCAGGACTGACAGGAACAATGAGCAGTTCTTC	CASRTDRNNEQFF
TRBV27	-	-	TRBJ1-1	TGTGCCAGCAGTTTATCGCCGGGGAAGAACACTGAAGCTTTCTTT	CASSLSPGKNTEAFF
TRBV6-5	TRBD1	-	TRBJ2-4	TGTGCCAGCAGTTACGGAGGGACAGGGGTCCCAAACATTCAGTACTTC	CASSYGGTGVPNIQYF
TRBV10-3	TRBD2	-	TRBJ2-7	TGTGCCATCAGGGCGGGGGGGGCCTACGAGCAGTACTTC	CAIRAGGAYEQYF
TRBV19	TRBD2	-	TRBJ2-3	TGTGCCAGTAGTACGAGACTAGCGGGGTATACAGATACGCAGTATTTT	CASSTRLAGYTDTQYF
TRBV27	TRBD1	once	TRBJ2-6	TGTGCCAGTTCGACAGGGCGGCTCTCTGGGGCCAACGTCCTGACTTTC	CASSTGRLSGANVLTF
TRBV4-1	-	many	TRBJ1-3	TGCGCCAGCAGCCACCTCGGACTGGACTGGTCTGGAAACACCATATATTTT	CASSHLGLDWSGNTIYF
TRBV27	-	few	TRBJ1-6	TGTGCCAGCAGTTTGGCTATACAGGGAAATTCACCCCTCCACTTT	CASSLAIQGNSPLHF
TRBV19	-	few	TRBJ1-5	TGTGCCAGTAGTCCAAGCATAAATCAGCCCCAGCATTTT	CASSPSINQPQHF
TRBV3-1/TRBV3-2	TRBD2	once	TRBJ2-1	TGTGCCAGCACATTAGGACTAGCGGGGGACAGCTACAATGAGCAGTTCTTC	CASTLGLAGDSYNEQFF
TRBV6-5	-	-	TRBJ2-7	TGTGCCAGCAGTTACTCGACAGGCGCCTCCTACGAGCAGTACTTC	CASSYSTGASYEQYF
TRBV30	-	-	TRBJ1-1	TGTGCCTGGGGCGAGACAGCGAACACTGAAGCTTTCTTT	CAWGETANTEAFF
TRBV30	-	-	TRBJ2-1	TGTGCCTGGGACCCGCCAGGGTACAATGAGCAGTTCTTC	CAWDPPGYNEQFF
TRBV29-1	TRBD1	-	TRBJ2-3	TGCAGCGTCGACAGGGTGACAGATACGCAGTATTTT	CSVDRVTDTQYF
TRBV10-3	-	-	TRBJ2-1	TGTGCCATCAGTGAACGGGGGAGCTCCTACAATGAGCAGTTCTTC	CAISERGSSYNEQFF